A single T cell receptor beta chain is shown here with its context. As yet, its antigen is unknown. The source of the sample is a study of cytomegalovirus exposure and HLA in healthy donors. Study overall: Clustering assigned 70% to 90% of the approximately 430 genotyped donors to the Caucasian-associated ancestry cluster.

The PCR was carried out with 60 Vbeta primers and 13 Jbeta primers. Profiled with immunoSEQ multiplex PCR; TCRdb holds only in-frame clones, not every one. This sample has some 190,000 clones, with about 80% found just once. CDR3 length equals 14 residues. The germline V and J ends were trimmed by 2 bases and 4 bases, with 12 bases remaining between them. Germline V CDR1 and CDR2: SGDLS, YYNGEE. Findings of the study overall: HLA allele associations emerged for roughly 17,000 TCR beta sequences in a later analysis, at 0.05 false discovery rate. Among donors in an Asian-associated ancestry cluster, a later analysis reportedly found fewer N-insertions than the approximately 670-donor mean. Specificity for CMV antigens was confirmed in vitro for a few of the CMV-associated chains.

The sample consisted of PBMCs. The chain recombines TRBV9 with TRBJ1-1; no firm D call. The clonotype originates from a woman aged 40 to 50 in good health and CMV-seronegative. This CDR3 reads CASSVVSGGTEAFF. For the CDR3, the DNA is TGTGCCAGCAGCGTCGTGTCAGGAGGCACTGAAGCTTTCTTT.